Listed below are T cell receptor beta chains from one sample, sequenced in a study of B cell selection in AIRE deficiency. Produced via immunoSEQ multiplex PCR; TCRdb's table is partial and in-frame only. The data hold about 25,000 clones, with about 95% observed a single time. The sample taken for sequencing was CD4+CD127+ conventional T cells sorted from PBMCs. These receptors were taken from a human donor in good health. The CDR3 runs from the conserved cysteine through the conserved F or W. Each record gives: J gene, V gene, D gene, clone size, CDR3 DNA, CDR3 protein. The D gene is left open where the match is weak. Size is stated for part of the rows, as once, few or many counts, or as a class when the clone is expanded.

TRBJ2-3,TRBV7-6,TRBD2,-,TGTGCCAGCAGCCCGGGACTAGCGGGAGAAGTAGATACGCAGTATTTT,CASSPGLAGEVDTQYF
TRBJ1-2,TRBV5-6,-,-,TGTGCCAGCAGGCAGGGGAATAATGGCTACACCTTC,CASRQGNNGYTF
TRBJ1-1,TRBV7-3,-,-,TGTGCCAGCAGCAGAAAGGCGGGGACTGAAGCTTTCTTT,CASSRKAGTEAFF
TRBJ2-5,TRBV28,-,-,TGTGCCAGCAAGGAGGGCACCATGCGAGAGACCCAGTACTTC,CASKEGTMRETQYF
TRBJ1-3,TRBV10-3,-,-,TGTGCCATCAGTCTCGACGTCTCTGGAAACACCATATATTTT,CAISLDVSGNTIYF
TRBJ2-3,TRBV13,-,once,TGTGCCAGCAGCTTTAGCGGACTAAGGGGCACAGATACGCAGTATTTT,CASSFSGLRGTDTQYF
TRBJ2-7,TRBV20-1,-,-,TGCAGTGCTAGGGGCTGGGACGAGCAGTACTTC,CSARGWDEQYF
TRBJ2-2,TRBV5-6,TRBD1,-,TGTGCCAGCAGCTTGGTAGTCGGACAGGGGTCAAACACCGGGGAGCTGTTTTTT,CASSLVVGQGSNTGELFF
TRBJ2-5,TRBV11-2,-,-,TGTGCCAGCAGCGAAGCGGTACAAGAGACCCAGTACTTC,CASSEAVQETQYF
TRBJ1-3,TRBV4-3,-,-,TGCGCCAGCAGCCCCCGACCTCGGACGCCTCCTACCATATATTTT,CASSPRPRTPPTIYF
TRBJ2-7,TRBV5-4,-,-,TGTGCCAGCAGTCCCTTTCGAGGTGACGAGCAGTACTTC,CASSPFRGDEQYF
TRBJ2-1,TRBV7-2,-,-,TGTGCCAGCAGCTTGTCCCAGCTCCGTACTTTCTTC,CASSLSQLRTFF
TRBJ1-1,TRBV10-2,-,once,TGCGCCAGCAGTGAGTCGAGGGACCGGGCTGGAGCTTTCTTT,CASSESRDRAGAFF
TRBJ2-2,TRBV7-3,-,-,TGTGCCAGCAGCCCACAAGGCGACGGGGAGCTGTTTTTT,CASSPQGDGELFF
TRBJ2-3,TRBV2,TRBD2,few,TGTGCCAGCAGACTAGCGGGAGGATCAGATACGCAGTATTTT,CASRLAGGSDTQYF
TRBJ2-3,TRBV7-3,-,-,TGTGCCAGCAGCAAGTTGGGGACAGATACGCAGTATTTT,CASSKLGTDTQYF
TRBJ2-6,TRBV2,TRBD1,-,TGTGCCAAACAGGGGGCGGGAGGGGCCAACGTCCTGACTTTC,CAKQGAGGANVLTF
TRBJ2-1,TRBV2,TRBD2,-,TGTGCCAGCAGGGGACTAGCGGGAAACAATGAGCAGTTCTTC,CASRGLAGNNEQFF
TRBJ2-2,TRBV6-5,-,-,TGTGCCAGCGGTAGAGATACCGGGGAGCTGTTTTTT,CASGRDTGELFF
TRBJ2-1,TRBV7-3,-,once,TGTGCCAGCAGCGTGTCGGGGCCCTACAATGAGCAGTTCTTC,CASSVSGPYNEQFF
TRBJ2-5,TRBV5-1,-,-,TGCGCCAGCAGCATCGGGACTCCATTCCAAGAGACCCAGTACTTC,CASSIGTPFQETQYF
TRBJ2-7,TRBV6-1,TRBD2,-,TGTGCCACCACGATGGCGGGAGGTACCTACGAGCAGTACTTC,CATTMAGGTYEQYF